These 5 T cell receptor beta chains share one sample of origin, sequenced in a study of T cells in Graves' hyperthyroidism and ophthalmopathy. RNA transcripts gave rise to amplified TCR beta CDR3 regions. When the TCR CDR3 underwent first-round RT-PCR, the HTBI primer set was used. MiXCR, applied by TCRdb to the multiplex PCR reads, yields one record per CDR3 protein. This sample has some 270,000 distinct CDR3 sequences, with around 13% found just once. Material for sequencing was blood. These receptors came from a woman aged 40 to 50 with Graves' hyperthyroidism.

This chain connects TRBV27 to TRBJ2-3; 9 bases line up with TRBD2. The germline CDR1 and CDR2 sequences are MNHEY and SMNVEV (reference sequence). The CDR3 loop spans 15 amino acids. With V trimmed by 6 bases and J by 6 bases, 10 bases remained unmatched. CDR3: CASRGGGGGGDTQYF. The CDR3 bases are TGTGCCAGCAGAGGCGGGGGGGGGGGGGGGGATACGCAGTATTTT.

This clonotype was recorded at least ten times. V is TRBV24-1 and J is TRBJ2-5, with 7 nucleotides matching TRBD1. This CDR3 is 15 amino acids long. Germline V gene data show CDR1 as KGHDR and CDR2 as SFDVKD. Germline trimming cut 2 bases from V and 5 bases from J; bases unmatched to any gene: 7. This CDR3 reads CATSDSRGGEETQYF. The CDR3 DNA follows: TGTGCCACCAGTGATTCGAGAGGGGGCGAGGAGACCCAGTACTTC.

The genes are TRBV7-2 and TRBJ2-5, with D possibly matching TRBD2 (6 bases). Germline V gene sequence: CDR1 SGHTA, CDR2 FQGNSA. The V and J ends lost 3 bases and 4 bases respectively, with 12 bases between them. This CDR3 spans 14 amino acids. The CDR3 bases are TGTGCCAGCAGCTTGGGCGCGGGACGAGAGACCCAGTACTTC. This gives the protein CASSLGAGRETQYF.

This clonotype was observed at least ten times. This chain uses TRBV6-1 with TRBJ1-5; TRBD1 might be the D (5 bases). The CDR3 is 13 residues long. Trimming left V 7 bases short and J 3 bases short, with 10 bases between. Per the germline V gene, CDR1 is MNHNS and CDR2 is SASEGT. The CDR3 loop is CASTSGLNQPQHF. Here the CDR3 DNA reads TGTGCCAGCACTTCGGGACTCAATCAGCCCCAGCATTTT.

In this sample, this clonotype turned up a few times. V is TRBV15 and J is TRBJ2-6, with 8 bases aligning to TRBD1. The V gene end was trimmed by 6 bases and the J gene end by 2 bases; junction bases not matched to a gene: 12. This CDR3 region has 18 residues. Germline V gene lookup returns CDR1 LNHNV and CDR2 YYDKDF (reference sequence). The chain's CDR3 is CATSSLGQDVAGANVLTF. CDR3 DNA sequence: TGTGCCACCAGTTCACTGGGACAGGACGTGGCTGGGGCCAACGTCCTGACTTTC.